Here is one T cell receptor beta chain with its context. No antigen is known for it. It has no much larger one-base neighbor in the sample; base qualities were not kept. The data are from a study of cytomegalovirus exposure and HLA in healthy donors (dated by TCRdb to the late 2010s). Background for the entire study: In an earlier analysis of 587 of the donors, around 290 Gb of sequence data and some 100 million unique TCR beta sequences from approximately 180 million T cells were reported. The study combined high-throughput TCR immunosequencing, statistical association of individual TCRs with disease status, and machine learning to predict cytomegalovirus infection status. Because of strong linkage in the cohort, a handful of DR-DQ haplotypes were treated as single units for association and clustering. A later analysis re-examined previously published TCR beta repertoires from roughly 720 donors and added high-resolution HLA genotyping to investigate patterns of TCR occurrence. Roughly 310 gigabases of sequencing data and 70 million to 100 million unique TCR sequences were included in an early release covering around 650 HLA-typed donors. The number of donors typed differed by locus, with roughly 620-630 for A, B, C, DRB1 and DQB1, around 500 for DQA1, 600 to 610 for DPA1, and around 430 for DPB1. HLA typing included class I and class II loci at four-digit resolution. Donor age, sex, ethnicity and CMV serostatus were compiled alongside the repertoire data. Using immunosequencing, the study profiled T cell repertoires from 640 or so subjects and related those repertoires to cytomegalovirus serostatus. Rather than using new phenotypic data, the later analysis identified candidate immune exposures from TCR beta sequences and from how often those sequences occurred across donors. Among around 400 genotyped donors of the cohort, an average of approximately 200,000 unique TCR beta nucleotide sequences was sequenced per donor, of which about 20% were non-productive. Of the roughly 390 genotyped donors, approximately 83% fell in the genetic ancestry cluster associated with self-reported Caucasian donors. Genome-wide SNP genotypes for about 60% of the roughly 700 donors were used in a later genetic analysis, which treated that subset as a discovery cohort. Besides the first cohort of some 670 subjects, a separate validation cohort made up of 120 or so different subjects was used. In an earlier analysis of a few hundred of the donors, high-throughput TCR beta sequencing was used to judge whether each TCR beta V gene segment behaved as functional or pseudogenic. All discovery cohort repertoires had been generated using a single sequencing platform. The study aimed to test whether cataloging public T cell receptors could reveal signatures of past pathogen exposure.

There are 17 amino acids in the CDR3, from cysteine to phenylalanine inclusive. Of all the DNA, just the CDR3 is kept, 51 bases in frame from base 1. Cut back by 1 base and 1 base, the V and J ends lie 17 bases apart. CDR1 and CDR2 are drawn from the germline V gene: LGHNA, YSLEER. Library method: the immunoSEQ multiplex PCR assay. A mixture of 60 forward primers for TCR Vbeta segments and 13 reverse primers for TCR Jbeta segments was used in the multiplex PCR. Amplification of the CDR3 region of rearranged TCR beta genes was performed with a multiplex PCR assay on genomic DNA. Amplified TCR beta libraries were sequenced as 87-base-pair reads on the Illumina HiSeq System. In the authors' own workflow: Across the 500 to 850 repertoires, a later analysis counted 80 million or so unique TCR beta chains, roughly 11 million of which were shared by at least two donors. A nearest-neighbor algorithm error-corrected the raw reads and collapsed the reads into unique sequences, merging closely related sequences to remove PCR and sequencing errors. Alignment of CDR3 sequences to IMGT reference sequences was used to assign V, D and J gene segments. Each retained sequence needed at least a six-nucleotide match to both a V gene segment and a J gene segment. A rearrangement counted as productive if the CDR3 had no stop codons and remained in frame with V and J, and every other rearrangement counted as non-productive. CDR3 was defined according to IMGT convention as the region running from the second conserved V-encoded cysteine to the conserved J-encoded phenylalanine. Sequences without an unambiguous match to a single V gene segment were excluded from the earlier analysis of approximately 600 of the donors. In an earlier analysis of some 590 of the donors, a V segment was called functional when productive rearrangements were above 56.7%, and segregating when the standard deviation between donors exceeded 5%. A statistical classification framework was built for diagnosing cytomegalovirus status from the catalog of TCR beta chain sequences. A later analysis assigned V and J genes by comparing TCR nucleotide sequences with IMGT/GENE-DB human TR gene sequences. Using the TCRdist pipeline, a later analysis assigned CDR3 sequences along with most-parsimonious VDJ recombination scenarios. In a later analysis, each TCR beta chain was defined by its CDR3 amino acid sequence together with its V-gene family, and reads without a unique V-gene family were excluded. A later analysis removed 450 to 600 highly shared, low-generation-probability nucleotide sequences to deal with suspected cross-contamination and a sequencing artifact. In a later analysis, a clonal expansion index for each public chain was calculated from normalized within-repertoire ranks of inferred template counts. Generation probabilities in a later analysis came from a VDJ recombination model fitted to out-of-frame rearrangements, and those results were checked against IGoR. Hypergeometric tests were used in a later analysis to score TCR-TCR, TCR-HLA and TCR-CMV co-occurrence, with a repertoire-size bias correction applied to the TCR pairs. False discovery rates were estimated in a later analysis by permuting HLA or CMV assignments 20 times. In a later analysis, co-occurring TCRs were grouped using DBSCAN, with TCRdist sequence similarity added in when clustering inside HLA-allele-positive subsets. Co-occurrence clustering excluded repertoires with fewer than 30,000 or more than 120,000 public chains, plus five with anomalous nucleotide sharing. The clones in this table, taken by TCRdb from immuneACCESS, are in-frame only. Not every clone is retained; where verified, under half of the shortfall comes from an unresolved V gene, and the cause of the rest is unknown. The V and J calls and clone size come from that table; D and trimming were worked out from the DNA. For this sample there are about 130,000 clones; roughly 80% appear just once. The top ten clonotypes cover around 4% of the sample.

Paper-wide results and their limitations: Because the 87-base-pair reads could not distinguish some IMGT-functional V segments, including TRBV6-2 and TRBV6-3, those segments were excluded. A total of 150 to 200 TCR beta chains were listed by the study as associated with cytomegalovirus. An association between a missense DCLRE1C variant and V-gene and J-gene trimming of TCR beta chains was found in a later genetic analysis and replicated in an independent cohort. Strong co-occurrence of HLA alleles, especially DR and DQ, made assigning TCR associations to individual alleles difficult. According to a later analysis, TCR association rates differed among HLA loci, with DRB1 alleles showing the most associated TCRs and HLA-C alleles showing the fewest. The cohort was sequenced for TCR beta chains only, and without alpha or paired-chain data the features that could be detected were limited. Because HLA typing was unavailable for some donors at each locus, only the typed subset was used in association tests. According to a later genetic analysis, donors in an Asian-associated ancestry cluster had fewer N-insertions in productive TCRs than the approximately 630-donor mean. In a later analysis, HLA-associated TCR beta chains were found to be more clonally expanded and to have lower generation probabilities than equally common non-associated chains. A further reported finding was that TCR beta sequences accurately predicted the HLA-A and HLA-B alleles for most subjects in the first cohort. According to a later analysis, most CMV-associated TCR beta chains appeared to be HLA-restricted, and the HLA associations seemed to be driven largely by CMV exposure. Across donors, most TCR sequences were observed very rarely, whereas some public TCRs were present in many individuals. Correlated functional status among segregating V segments might be attributable to linkage disequilibrium, but an unknown experimental factor could not be ruled out. In vitro tests confirmed that a few of the cytomegalovirus-associated TCR beta chains recognize cytomegalovirus antigens. Cytomegalovirus status was reported to be diagnosed by the classifier with high specificity and sensitivity in both the original and validation cohorts. The sequencing pipeline was judged likely to have produced a cluster of highly shared sequence variants as a technical artifact. The presence/absence analyses assumed that sequencing depth was roughly uniform across donors, and that assumption may not be true. The authors suggested that the approach could potentially be generalized to other disease states and immunological phenotypes. Specific HLA alleles were associated with 18,000 or so TCR beta sequences at a false discovery rate of 0.05 in a later analysis. For the cohort, immune exposure information was limited to CMV serostatus. The earlier analysis of fewer than 750 of the donors excluded approximately 15 rarely observed V segments, including chromosome 9 orphons, because counts were too low. According to a later analysis, parvovirus B19, influenza, CMV and Epstein-Barr virus appeared linked to several top co-occurrence clusters. An earlier analysis of approximately 530 of the donors showed that most TCR beta V segments appeared in productive rearrangements either about 87% or about 30% of the time, which broadly matched IMGT annotations.

The cohort was made up of hundreds of healthy bone marrow donors. Cohort members were all nominally healthy when sampled, although unrecorded immune exposures were likely present. The donor tested CMV seropositive, placing the donor among the 290 or so seropositive members of the cohort. A peripheral blood sample was provided by each donor, and peripheral blood mononuclear cells were used for TCR beta sequencing. The Qiagen DNeasy Blood Extraction Kit was used to extract genomic DNA from the blood cell samples. This sequence was found in a man between 18 and 29 years old in good health and CMV-seropositive. Sequenced sample: PBMCs. The sequence is built from TRBV4-3 and TRBJ2-7; TRBD1 might be the D gene, on 5 matching bases. The CDR3 here reads CASSQGGDRHLSYEQYF. The DNA sequence is TGCGCCAGCAGCCAAGGAGGTGACAGACACCTTTCCTACGAGCAGTACTTC.